This TCR beta chain was captured in a study of blood T cell repertoires in COVID-19. About the study: From the United States, Italy and Spain came samples of acute and convalescent COVID-19. PBMCs, B-cell-depleted T cells, or T cells provided the cDNA or gDNA that made up the material.

Source study methods: Cell counts per sample came from amplifying reference gene primers. TCRdb's copy holds only in-frame clones and misses some; the assay was immunoSEQ multiplex PCR. That table furnishes V, J and clone size, whereas the DNA furnished D and trimming. The sample lists about 140,000 clones, roughly four fifths occurring once. The germline V gene has CDR1 SGDLS and CDR2 YYNGEE. The CDR3 is 15 residues long. V was clipped by 0 bases and J by 7 bases; unmatched bases: 8. Sequenced: peripheral blood. The receptor comes from a human donor in a cohort sampled during active COVID-19. The chain has TRBV9 and TRBJ2-5; 8 nucleotides agree with TRBD2. The CDR3 loop reads CASSVGTSPRVTQYF. In DNA, the CDR3 is TGTGCCAGCAGCGTAGGGACTAGCCCCAGGGTGACCCAGTACTTC.